This TCR beta chain appears in the sequencing data of a study of cytomegalovirus exposure and HLA in healthy donors. Study findings and constraints: In a later analysis, an Asian-associated ancestry cluster reportedly showed fewer N-insertions than the roughly 690-donor mean.

This clone appeared a few times. No antigen is known for it. PCR was performed using 60 Vbeta and 13 Jbeta primers. Assay: immunoSEQ multiplex PCR; the TCRdb copy retains only in-frame clones and omits some. The top ten clones hold around 1% of a sample with some 130,000 clones, approximately 79% of them seen once. From germline, CDR1 is WSHSY and CDR2 SAAADI. V lost 6 bases and J lost 5; bases outside the gene matches: 7. The CDR3 sequence is 14 residues long. The chain has TRBV10-2 and TRBJ1-1; 9 bases are shared with TRBD1. This sequence originates from a male donor in good health and CMV-seronegative. Material: PBMCs. CDR3 residues: CASRKDRGGTEAFF. The CDR3 DNA reads as TGCGCCAGCAGAAAGGACAGGGGAGGGACTGAAGCTTTCTTT.